The present T cell receptor (beta chain) was sequenced within a study of blood T cell repertoires in COVID-19. Overall study: Acute and convalescent COVID-19 samples came from the United States, Italy and Spain. PBMCs, B-cell-depleted T cells, or T cells were the source of the cDNA or gDNA that made up the material.

V lost 2 bases to trimming and J lost 7 bases, with 13 bases between them. Germline CDR1 SGHRS, CDR2 YFSETQ. This CDR3 is 14 amino acids long. The authors' processing: Using reference gene primer amplification, nucleated cell counts were estimated. This table comes from immunoSEQ multiplex PCR, and its TCRdb copy is limited to in-frame clones, with some not included. That table is the source of V, J and clone size, and D and trimming were worked out from the DNA. The data contain approximately 68,000 clones, around 85% of them singletons. Sequenced sample: peripheral blood. The J gene is TRBJ2-1, the V gene TRBV5-1; D is perhaps TRBD2 (6 bases). The clonotype originates from a woman of 80 years or more with active or convalescent COVID-19. CDR3 region: CASSLWQGGNEQFF. CDR3 bases: TGCGCCAGCAGCTTATGGCAGGGAGGTAATGAGCAGTTCTTC. Complete variable domain (other parts from reference TRBV5-1 and TRBJ2-1): KAGVTQTPRYLIKTRGQQVTLSCSPISGHRSVSWYQQTPGQGLQFLFEYFSETQRNKGNFPGRFSGRQFSNSRSEMNVSTLELGDSALYLCASSLWQGGNEQFFGPGTRLTVL.